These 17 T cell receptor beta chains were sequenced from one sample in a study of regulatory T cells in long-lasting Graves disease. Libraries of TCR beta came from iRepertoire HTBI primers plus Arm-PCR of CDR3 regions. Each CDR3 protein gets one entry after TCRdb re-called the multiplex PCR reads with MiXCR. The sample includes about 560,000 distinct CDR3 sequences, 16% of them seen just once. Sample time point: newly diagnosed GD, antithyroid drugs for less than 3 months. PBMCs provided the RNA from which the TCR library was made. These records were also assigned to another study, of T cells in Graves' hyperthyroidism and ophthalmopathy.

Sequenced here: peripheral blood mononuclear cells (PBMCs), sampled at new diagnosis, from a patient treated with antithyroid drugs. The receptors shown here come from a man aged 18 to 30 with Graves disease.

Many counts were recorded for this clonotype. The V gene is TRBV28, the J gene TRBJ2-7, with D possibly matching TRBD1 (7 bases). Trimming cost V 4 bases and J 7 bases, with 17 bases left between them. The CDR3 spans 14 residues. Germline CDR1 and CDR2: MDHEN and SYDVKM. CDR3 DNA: TGTGCCAGCAGTTGGGGGGACAGCATATCGGAGCAGTACTTC. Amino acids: CASSWGDSISEQYF.

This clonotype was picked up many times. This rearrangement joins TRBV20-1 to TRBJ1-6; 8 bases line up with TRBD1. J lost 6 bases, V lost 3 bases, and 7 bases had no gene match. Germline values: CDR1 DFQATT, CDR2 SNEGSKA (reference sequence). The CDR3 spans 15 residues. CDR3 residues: CSARGTGGGNSPLHF. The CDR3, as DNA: TGCAGTGCTAGGGGCACAGGGGGTGGTAATTCACCCCTCCACTTT.

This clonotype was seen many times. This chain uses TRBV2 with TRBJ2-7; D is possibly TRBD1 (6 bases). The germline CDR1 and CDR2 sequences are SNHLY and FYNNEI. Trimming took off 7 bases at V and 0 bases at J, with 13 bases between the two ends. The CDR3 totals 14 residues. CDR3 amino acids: CASIEGGDSYEQYF. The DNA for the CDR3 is TGTGCCAGCATCGAAGGGGGTGACTCCTACGAGCAGTACTTC.

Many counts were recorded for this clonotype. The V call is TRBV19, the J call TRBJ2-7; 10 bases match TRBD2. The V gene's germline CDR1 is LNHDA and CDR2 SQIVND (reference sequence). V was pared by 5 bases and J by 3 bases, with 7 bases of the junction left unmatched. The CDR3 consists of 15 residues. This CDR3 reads CASSWASGSGYEQYF. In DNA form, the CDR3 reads TGTGCCAGTAGTTGGGCTAGCGGGAGCGGCTACGAGCAGTACTTC.

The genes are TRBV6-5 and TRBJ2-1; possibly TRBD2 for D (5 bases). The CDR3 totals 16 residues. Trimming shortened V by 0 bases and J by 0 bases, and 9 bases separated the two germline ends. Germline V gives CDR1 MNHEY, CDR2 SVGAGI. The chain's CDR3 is CASSYSSRGSYNEQFF. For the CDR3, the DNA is TGTGCCAGCAGTTACTCGAGCCGGGGCTCCTACAATGAGCAGTTCTTC.

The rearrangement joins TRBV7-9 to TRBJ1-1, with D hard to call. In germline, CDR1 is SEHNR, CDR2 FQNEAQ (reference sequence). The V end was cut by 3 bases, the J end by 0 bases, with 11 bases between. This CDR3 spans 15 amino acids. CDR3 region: CASSFYRGVNTEAFF. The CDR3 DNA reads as TGTGCCAGCAGCTTCTACCGGGGAGTGAACACTGAAGCTTTCTTT.

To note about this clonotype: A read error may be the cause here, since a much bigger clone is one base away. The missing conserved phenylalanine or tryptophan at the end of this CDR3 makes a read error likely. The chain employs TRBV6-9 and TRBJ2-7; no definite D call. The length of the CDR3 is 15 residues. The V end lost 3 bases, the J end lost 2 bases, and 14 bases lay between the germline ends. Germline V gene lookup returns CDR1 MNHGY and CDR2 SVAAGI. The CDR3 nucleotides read TGTGCCAGCAGTTACTCTTTAGGCATTACCTACGAGCAGTACCTC. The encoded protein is CASSYSLGITYEQYL.

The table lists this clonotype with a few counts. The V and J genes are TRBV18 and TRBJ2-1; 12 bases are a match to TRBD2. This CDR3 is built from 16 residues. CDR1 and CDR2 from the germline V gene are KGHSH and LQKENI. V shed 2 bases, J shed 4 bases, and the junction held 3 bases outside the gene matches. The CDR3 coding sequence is TGTGCCAGCTCACCAGCAACTAGCGGGGGGTACAATGAGCAGTTCTTC. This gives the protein CASSPATSGGYNEQFF.

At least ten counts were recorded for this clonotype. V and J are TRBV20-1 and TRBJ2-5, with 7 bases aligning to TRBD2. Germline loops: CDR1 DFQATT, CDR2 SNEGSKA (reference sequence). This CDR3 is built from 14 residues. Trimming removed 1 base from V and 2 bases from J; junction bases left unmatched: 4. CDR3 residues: CSARAGGGQETQYF. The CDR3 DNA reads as TGCAGTGCTAGAGCGGGGGGTGGGCAAGAGACCCAGTACTTC.

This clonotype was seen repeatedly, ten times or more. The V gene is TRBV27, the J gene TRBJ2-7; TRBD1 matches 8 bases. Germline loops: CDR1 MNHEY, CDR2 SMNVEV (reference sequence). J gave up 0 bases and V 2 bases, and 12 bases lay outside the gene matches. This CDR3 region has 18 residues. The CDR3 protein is CASSLTFRQGLSSYEQYF. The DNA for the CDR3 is TGTGCCAGCAGTTTAACGTTTCGACAGGGGTTGAGCTCCTACGAGCAGTACTTC.

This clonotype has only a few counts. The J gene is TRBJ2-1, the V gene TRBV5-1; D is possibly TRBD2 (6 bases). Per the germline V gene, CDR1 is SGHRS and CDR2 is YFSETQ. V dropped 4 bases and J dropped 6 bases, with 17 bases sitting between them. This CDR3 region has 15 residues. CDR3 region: CASSPGTLQTNEQFF. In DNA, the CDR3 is TGCGCCAGCAGCCCCGGGACTCTCCAGACCAATGAGCAGTTCTTC.

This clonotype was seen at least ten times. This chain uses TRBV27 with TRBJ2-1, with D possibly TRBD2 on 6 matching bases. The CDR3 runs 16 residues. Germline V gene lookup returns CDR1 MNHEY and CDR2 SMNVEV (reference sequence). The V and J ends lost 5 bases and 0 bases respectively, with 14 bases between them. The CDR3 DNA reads TGTGCCAGCAGTCTCCAGGACGGGGGCTCCTACAATGAGCAGTTCTTC. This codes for CASSLQDGGSYNEQFF.

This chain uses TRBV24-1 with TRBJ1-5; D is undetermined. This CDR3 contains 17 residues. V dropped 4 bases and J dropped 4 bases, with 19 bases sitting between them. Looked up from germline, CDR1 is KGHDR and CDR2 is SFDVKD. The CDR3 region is CATSDTRRASHNQPQHF. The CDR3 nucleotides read TGTGCCACCAGTGACACACGGCGGGCCAGTCATAATCAGCCCCAGCATTTT.

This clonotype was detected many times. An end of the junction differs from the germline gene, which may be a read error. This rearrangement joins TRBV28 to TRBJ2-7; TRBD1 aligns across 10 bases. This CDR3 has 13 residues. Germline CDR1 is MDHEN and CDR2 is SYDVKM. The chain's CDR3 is CASSLAADRGLRF. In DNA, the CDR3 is TGTGCCAGCAGTTTAGCCGCCGACAGGGGGCTAAGGTTC.

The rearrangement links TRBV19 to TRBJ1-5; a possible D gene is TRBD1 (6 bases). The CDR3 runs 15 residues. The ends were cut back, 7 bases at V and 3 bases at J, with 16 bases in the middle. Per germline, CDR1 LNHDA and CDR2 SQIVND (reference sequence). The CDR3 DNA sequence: TGTGCCAGTAACCCCGGGACACCGAACAATCAGCCCCAGCATTTT. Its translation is CASNPGTPNNQPQHF.

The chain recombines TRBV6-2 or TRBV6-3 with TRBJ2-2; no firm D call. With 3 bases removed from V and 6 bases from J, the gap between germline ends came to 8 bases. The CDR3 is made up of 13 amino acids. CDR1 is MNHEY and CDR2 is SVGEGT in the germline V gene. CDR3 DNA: TGTGCCAGCAGTTATAAGGCAGCCGGGGAGCTGTTTTTT. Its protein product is CASSYKAAGELFF.

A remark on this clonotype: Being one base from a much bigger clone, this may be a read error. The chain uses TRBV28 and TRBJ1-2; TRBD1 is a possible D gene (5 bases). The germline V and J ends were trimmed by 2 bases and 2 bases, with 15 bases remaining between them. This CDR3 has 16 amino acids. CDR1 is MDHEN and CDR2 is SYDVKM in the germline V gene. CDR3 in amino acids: CASSLTSGGRNYGYTF. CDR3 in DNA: TGTGCCAGCAGTTTAACTAGCGGGGGAAGAAACTATGGCTACACCTTC.